These T cell receptor beta chains were read from a single sample in a study of control samples from healthy donors and cancer patients. The assay was immunoSEQ multiplex PCR, and TCRdb's table has in-frame clones only and misses some. The repertoire holds approximately 150,000 clones, with around 94% as singletons. The sequenced sample was blood. The source of these receptors is a woman between 18 and 29 years old in good health. The CDR3 runs from the conserved cysteine through the conserved F or W. Fields, in order: J gene, V gene, clone size, D gene, CDR3 length, CDR3 protein, CDR3 DNA. A D gene is named only where the DNA matches it firmly. The size of a clone is reported for some rows only, either as once, few or many, or as a class for expanded clones.

>TRBJ2-5|TRBV18|NA|NA|14
CASSPKGPQETQYF
TGTGCCAGCTCACCAAAGGGGCCCCAAGAGACCCAGTACTTC
>TRBJ1-3|TRBV10-3|NA|NA|14
CAIREQGPGNTIYF
TGTGCCATCAGAGAACAGGGCCCTGGAAACACCATATATTTT
>TRBJ2-3|TRBV10-3|NA|TRBD1|14
CAIRQDRGRDTQYF
TGTGCCATCAGGCAGGACAGGGGGAGGGATACGCAGTATTTT
>TRBJ2-5|TRBV14|NA|NA|13
CPKTRRKQETQYF
TGTCCAAAGACTAGGCGTAAACAAGAGACCCAGTACTTC
>TRBJ1-4|TRBV19|NA|NA|14
CASTPRGRGEKLFF
TGTGCCAGTACCCCCAGGGGCCGCGGAGAAAAACTGTTTTTT
>TRBJ2-5|TRBV7-2|NA|NA|13
CGSRHPLQETQYF
TGTGGCTCCCGCCACCCCCTCCAAGAGACCCAGTACTTC
>TRBJ2-7|TRBV5-6|once|NA|14
CATHRQGGEHEQYF
TGTGCCACCCATCGACAGGGCGGGGAACACGAGCAGTACTTC
>TRBJ2-1|TRBV10-3|NA|NA|14
CAISDFGERNEQFF
TGTGCCATCAGTGATTTTGGGGAGAGGAATGAGCAGTTCTTC
>TRBJ1-4|TRBV27|NA|NA|13
CASSLMIREKLFF
TGTGCCAGCAGTTTAATGATCAGGGAAAAACTGTTTTTT
>TRBJ1-2|TRBV6-5|NA|NA|14
CASSRGMASGGYTF
TGTGCCAGCAGTCGGGGGATGGCGTCGGGCGGCTACACCTTC